This T cell receptor beta chain was found in a study of metastatic and nonmetastatic thyroid tumors. Across the whole study: Both malignant and benign thyroid patients supplied peripheral blood and tumor or nodule tissue samples, across which the repertoires of these patients were then compared. General study results and limits: In both blood and tumor samples, TCR beta diversity was reported significantly higher for malignant than benign nodules.

Methods used by the authors: A papillary thyroid cancer distant-metastasis classifier was built from CDR3 differences across clinicopathological groups. TCRdb ran MiXCR on the PCR reads. None of the V and J calls come from the authors' own analysis; TCRdb made them. The data show some 17,000 clones, 30% to 40% seen once. Details on this clone: Its specificity is not known.

All patients reached thyroid surgery having received no treatment beforehand. This CDR3 comprises 13 residues. From germline, CDR1 is SGHRS and CDR2 YFSETQ. V was cut by 4 bases and J by 4 bases, with 11 bases left in between. This clonotype originated in a female donor with papillary thyroid cancer or a benign thyroid nodule (not recorded which). Some clones in this sample may be carry-over from other donors' samples. The gene calls are TRBV5-1 and TRBJ1-2; a possible D gene is TRBD1 (6 bases). Source material: tumor tissue. Written as DNA, the CDR3 is TGCGCCAGCAGCCTGGACAGTGCCTATGGCTACACCTTC. It is translated as CASSLDSAYGYTF.